A selection of T cell receptor beta chains follows, all from one sample in a study of metastatic and nonmetastatic thyroid tumors. TCRdb re-called clones from the PCR reads using MiXCR. The sample records 35,000 to 40,000 clones, 25% to 30% being singletons. Input material: blood. These TCRs come from a male donor with papillary thyroid cancer or a benign thyroid nodule (not recorded which). Some clones in this sample may be carry-over from other donors' samples. The CDR3 runs from the conserved cysteine through the conserved F or W. A D gene is named only where the DNA matches it firmly. Where a row states a size, it is once, few, many or the class of an expanded clone; other rows omit it.

TRBV20-1	.	.	TRBJ2-3	TGCAGTGCCCGACGGGGACCAGCGTGGGCATATACGCAGTATTTT	CSARRGPAWAYTQYF
TRBV28	.	few	TRBJ2-7	TGTGCCAGCAGTTTGAGGAGAAACGATCAGTACTTC	CASSLRRNDQYF
TRBV2	TRBD2	many	TRBJ2-3	TGTGCCAGCGGTCCTCTAGCGGTTCTCACAGATACGCAGTATTTT	CASGPLAVLTDTQYF
TRBV27	TRBD1	.	TRBJ2-7	TGTGCCAGCAGCCACTTGGGACAGGGGCGCTACGAGCAGTACTTC	CASSHLGQGRYEQYF
TRBV20-1	.	.	TRBJ2-7	TGCAGTGCCAGACACCTTCTCTCCTACGAGCAGTACTTC	CSARHLLSYEQYF
TRBV27	.	.	TRBJ2-5	TGTGCCAGCAGTCCCACCCCTTCGGACTACGGAGAGACACAGTACTTC	CASSPTPSDYGETQYF
TRBV9	TRBD1	once	TRBJ2-3	TGTGCCAGCAGCGCCGGGACAGGGGGGCACACAGATACGCAGTATTTT	CASSAGTGGHTDTQYF
TRBV10-3	.	.	TRBJ2-7	TGTGCCATCAGGACCTCTACAGGGTTCGGCTACGAGCAGTACTTC	CAIRTSTGFGYEQYF
TRBV6-9	TRBD1	.	TRBJ2-1	TGTGCCAGCAGTTCACCAGACAGGGTCAATGAGCAGTTCTTC	CASSSPDRVNEQFF
TRBV15	TRBD1	medium-sized	TRBJ2-7	TGTGCCACCAGCAGCCGGGTGGGGGACAGGCCCTACGAGCAGTACTTC	CATSSRVGDRPYEQYF
TRBV28	TRBD1	.	TRBJ1-1	TGTGCCAGCAGTTTCCTTGACAGGGGGATGTCTGAAGCTTTCTTT	CASSFLDRGMSEAFF
TRBV20-1	.	medium-sized	TRBJ1-5	TGCAGTGCTAGTGGCTATGTTATTTCCCAGCCCCAGCATTTT	CSASGYVISQPQHF
TRBV11-1	.	.	TRBJ2-7	TGTGCCAGCAGCTCAACCACAGGGGGGGACTCCTACGAGCAGTACTTC	CASSSTTGGDSYEQYF
TRBV7-8	TRBD1	.	TRBJ2-7	TGTGCCAGCAGCTCGACGGCACAGGGGGAGACGGAGCAGTACTTC	CASSSTAQGETEQYF
TRBV19	.	.	TRBJ1-6	TGTGCCAGCCGCCTCAGGACGGGGACTAATTCACCCCTCCACTTT	CASRLRTGTNSPLHF
TRBV6-1	.	medium-sized	TRBJ2-7	TGTGCCAGCAGTGACACCCTCCTAGACCCTTCCTACGAGCAGTACTTC	CASSDTLLDPSYEQYF
TRBV5-4	.	many	TRBJ1-1	TGTGCCAGCACCCGGTGGGGGGGGAACACTGAAGCTTTCTTT	CASTRWGGNTEAFF
TRBV12-5	TRBD1	few	TRBJ1-3	TGTGCTAGTGGTGAGACCCGAGGACAGGGGACGGGAAACACCATATATTTT	CASGETRGQGTGNTIYF
TRBV2	.	.	TRBJ1-2	TGTGCCAGCAGTGGAATCCCCGGGGATGGCTACACCTTC	CASSGIPGDGYTF
TRBV7-2	.	once	TRBJ1-2	TGTGCCAGCAGCCCCCAACGTGGACTTCTTGGCTACACCTTC	CASSPQRGLLGYTF
TRBV20-1	TRBD2	medium-sized	TRBJ2-2	TGCAGTGCTAGAGATCTAGCGGGAGACACCGGGGAGCTGTTTTTT	CSARDLAGDTGELFF
TRBV6-1	TRBD1	few	TRBJ2-2	TGTGCCAGCAGGGACACGGGACAGGGGATCGGGGAGCTGTTTTTT	CASRDTGQGIGELFF
TRBV28	TRBD1	.	TRBJ2-7	TGTGCCAGCACCCCCCAGGGGGCCCACGAGCAGTACTTC	CASTPQGAHEQYF
TRBV11-1	TRBD1	.	TRBJ1-2	TGTGCCAGCAGCCTGGAACAGGGGGCGCGAACCGATGGCTACACCTTC	CASSLEQGARTDGYTF
TRBV3-1	.	many	TRBJ1-4	TGTGCCAGCAGCCATTTTGACAGGGAAAAACTGTTTTTT	CASSHFDREKLFF
TRBV20-1	TRBD1	.	TRBJ1-5	TGCAGTGCAAAGGACAGGGCACGCGATCAGCCCCAGCATTTT	CSAKDRARDQPQHF
TRBV30	TRBD2	many	TRBJ2-1	TGTGCCTGGAGTGTGAGCGGGAGAGACTACAATGAGCAGTTCTTC	CAWSVSGRDYNEQFF
TRBV6-6	TRBD1	few	TRBJ1-5	TGTGCCAGCAGTACTGGACAGGAGGGTGGGCAGCCCCAGCATTTT	CASSTGQEGGQPQHF
TRBV20-1	TRBD2	few	TRBJ2-1	TGCAGTGCTAGAGTCCTAGCGGGGGGACACTACAATGAGCAGTTCTTC	CSARVLAGGHYNEQFF
TRBV2	.	.	TRBJ1-2	TGTGCCAGCAGTGAAGGGACCGGGACATCGAATTTTTATGGCTACACCTTC	CASSEGTGTSNFYGYTF
TRBV12-3/TRBV12-4	TRBD2	.	TRBJ2-4	TGTGCCAGCAGTTTTAGGAGGGAGGGTCGGAACATTCAGTACTTC	CASSFRREGRNIQYF